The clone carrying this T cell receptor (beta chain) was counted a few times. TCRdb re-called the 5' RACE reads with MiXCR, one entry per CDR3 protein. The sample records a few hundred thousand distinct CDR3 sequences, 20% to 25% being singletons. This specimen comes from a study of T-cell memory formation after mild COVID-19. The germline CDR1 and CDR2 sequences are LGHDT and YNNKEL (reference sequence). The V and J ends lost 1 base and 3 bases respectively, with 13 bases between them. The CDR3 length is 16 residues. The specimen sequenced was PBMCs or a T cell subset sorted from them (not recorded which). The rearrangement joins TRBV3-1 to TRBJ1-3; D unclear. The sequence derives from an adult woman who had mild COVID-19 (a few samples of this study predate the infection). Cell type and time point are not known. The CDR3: CASSQGGLGLGNTIYF. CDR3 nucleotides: TGTGCCAGCAGCCAAGGGGGTCTAGGGCTTGGAAACACCATATATTTT.